The source of this T cell receptor beta chain is a study of radiation and T cells in renal cell carcinoma (dated by TCRdb to 2020 to 2021). In the study overall: A total of 53 samples underwent TCR beta sequencing, made up of 26 tumors and about 27 peripheral blood samples. The last blood draw occurred 4 weeks after radiation, at the same time as nephrectomy. Across all 53 samples, 4,016,671 unique CDR3 nucleotide sequences, encoding roughly 3 million unique CDR3 amino acid sequences, were identified.

Its CDR3 holds 16 amino acids, cysteine through phenylalanine. Only CDR3 DNA is held: 48 bases, read in frame from base 1. According to the germline V gene, CDR1 reads KGHSH and CDR2 reads LQKENI. Germline trimming: 5 bases from V, 8 bases from J; junction bases outside gene matches: 12. Concerning this clone: The specificity of this receptor is unknown. No base qualities exist here, and no much larger clone lies one base off it.

In light of the paper, this sample's time point label describes: blood 4 weeks post-SBRT, at nephrectomy. The treatment or condition label here, explained by the study, means: 15 Gy SBRT to primary tumor, nephrectomy 4 weeks later. Samples were obtained from a clinical trial, in which 15 Gy stereotactic body radiation therapy was delivered to primary renal cell carcinomas and nephrectomy was performed 4 weeks later. Serial peripheral blood from radiation-treated patients was sampled at baseline, 2 weeks and 4 weeks after SBRT to track tumor-enriched clonotypes. Every patient had renal cell carcinoma of clear cell pathology. The QIAamp DNA Blood Mini Kit (Qiagen) was used to prepare genomic DNA for TCR sequencing. Only samples passing all quality control checks were included in the analyses. The immunoSEQ kit was used, according to the manufacturer's recommendations, to generate TCR beta libraries from genomic DNA. To prepare the libraries, a first multiplex PCR with proprietary primers was run, followed by a second PCR that added unique barcodes, and a bead cleanup was done after each round. A positive control reaction and a negative control reaction, both provided in the kit, were run with every batch of samples. The final libraries underwent checking on an Agilent 4200 TapeStation D1000 ScreenTape, volumetric pooling, and quantification by qPCR. An Illumina NextSeq500 fitted with a MidOutput 150-cycle cartridge performed the sequencing, running 156 Read1 cycles and 15 Index1 cycles with the kit's custom primers. The pooled library was loaded at about 1 pM, with a roughly 21% PhiX control spiked in. Concerning the study's data processing: The vendor-processed data were analyzed in R, and a clonotype was defined as all T cells that share the same CDR3 nucleotide sequence. In the clone abundance analyses, frequencies in each sample were normalized to that sample's 10,000 most abundant clones. Public T cell clones, which averaged fewer than five per sample, were removed prior to analysis. Tumor-enriched and baseline blood-enriched clonotypes were defined by at least a 32-fold difference in abundance between compartments. Clonotypes expanded or contracted between blood time points were identified with a beta-binomial differential abundance model. Tumor-blood repertoire similarity was measured with the Baroni-Urbani and Buser coefficient, and group comparisons used two-tailed Wilcoxon tests in R. The clones in this table, taken by TCRdb from immuneACCESS, are in-frame only. Not every clone is retained; where verified, under half of the shortfall comes from an unresolved V gene, and the cause of the rest is unknown. That table gives V, J and clone size, and the DNA gave D and trimming. Within this sample are 140,000 to 150,000 clones, with around 88% of them counted one time only. In total, the top ten clones hold less than 20% of the sample.

Broader findings and caveats from the paper: Blood repertoire dynamics were not followed beyond 4 weeks after treatment. The single-armed trial design could not address effects of radiation dose or scheduling on the TCR repertoire. In blood, the top tumor clonotypes increased between baseline and 2 weeks post-radiation and then shrank by 4 weeks, which suggests that tumor-resident clones expanded only transiently. No pretreatment tumor biopsies were available, so the baseline intratumoral presence of clonotypes could not be determined.

Sample: blood, taken from a patient whose treatment included radiotherapy and nephrectomy. The receptor was derived from a woman in her forties or fifties with renal cell carcinoma. Recombination linked TRBV18 to TRBJ2-1, with TRBD1 identical over 10 junction bases. CDR3 reads: CASSARGDRGVDEQFF. The DNA is TGTGCCAGCTCAGCGAGAGGGGACAGGGGCGTCGATGAGCAGTTCTTC.